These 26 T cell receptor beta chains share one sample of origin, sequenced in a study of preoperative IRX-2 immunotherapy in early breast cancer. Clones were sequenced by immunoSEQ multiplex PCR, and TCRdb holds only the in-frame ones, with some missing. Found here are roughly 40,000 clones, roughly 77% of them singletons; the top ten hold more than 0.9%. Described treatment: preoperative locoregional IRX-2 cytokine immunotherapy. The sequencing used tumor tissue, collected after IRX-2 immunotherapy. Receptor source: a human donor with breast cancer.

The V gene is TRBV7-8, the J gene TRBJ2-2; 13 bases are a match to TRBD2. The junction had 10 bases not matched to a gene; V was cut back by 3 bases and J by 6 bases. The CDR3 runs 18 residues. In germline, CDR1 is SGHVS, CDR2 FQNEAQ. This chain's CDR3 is CASSLAGLAGDVAGELFF. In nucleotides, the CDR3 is TGTGCCAGCAGCTTGGCAGGACTAGCGGGAGACGTGGCCGGGGAGCTGTTTTTT. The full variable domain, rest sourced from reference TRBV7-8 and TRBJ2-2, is GAGVSQSPRYKVAKRGQDVALRCDPISGHVSLFWYQQALGQGPEFLTYFQNEAQLDKSGLPSDRFFAERPEGSVSTLKIQRTQQEDSAVYLCASSLAGLAGDVAGELFFGEGSRLTVL.

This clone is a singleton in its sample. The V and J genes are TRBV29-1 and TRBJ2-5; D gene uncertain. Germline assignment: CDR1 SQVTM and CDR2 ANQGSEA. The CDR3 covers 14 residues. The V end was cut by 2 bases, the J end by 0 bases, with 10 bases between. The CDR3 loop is CSVEFVADQETQYF. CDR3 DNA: TGCAGCGTTGAATTTGTGGCCGACCAAGAGACCCAGTACTTC. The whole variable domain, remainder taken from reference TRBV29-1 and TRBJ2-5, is SAVISQKPSRDICQRGTSLTIQCQVDSQVTMMFWYRQQPGQSLTLIATANQGSEATYESGFVIDKFPISRPNLTFSTLTVSNMSPEDSSIYLCSVEFVADQETQYFGPGTRLLVL.

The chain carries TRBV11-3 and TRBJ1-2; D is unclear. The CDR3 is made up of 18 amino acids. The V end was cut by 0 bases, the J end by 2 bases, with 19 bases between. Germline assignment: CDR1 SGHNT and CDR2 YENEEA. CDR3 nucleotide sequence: TGTGCCAGCAGCTTAGATAGGGCCCTTAGCCCTCGGAACTATGGCTACACCTTC. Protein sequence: CASSLDRALSPRNYGYTF.

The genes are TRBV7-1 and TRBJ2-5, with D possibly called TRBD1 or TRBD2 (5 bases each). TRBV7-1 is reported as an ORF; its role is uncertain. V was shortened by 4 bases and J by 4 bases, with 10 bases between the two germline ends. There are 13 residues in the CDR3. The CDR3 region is CASSFRDRETQYF. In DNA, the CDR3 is TGTGCCAGCAGCTTCCGGGACCGAGAGACCCAGTACTTC.

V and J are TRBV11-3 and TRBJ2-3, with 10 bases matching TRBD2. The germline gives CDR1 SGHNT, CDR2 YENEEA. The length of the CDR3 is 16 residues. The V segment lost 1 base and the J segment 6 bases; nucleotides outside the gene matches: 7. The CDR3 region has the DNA TGTGCCAGCAGCTTAGTTAGTAGCGGGGGGCGGGATACGCAGTATTTT. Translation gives CASSLVSSGGRDTQYF.

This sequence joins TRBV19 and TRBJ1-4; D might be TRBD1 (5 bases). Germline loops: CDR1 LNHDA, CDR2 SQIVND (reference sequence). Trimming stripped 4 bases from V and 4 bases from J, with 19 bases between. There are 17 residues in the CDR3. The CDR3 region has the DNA TGTGCCAGTAGTAGTGGGCCTCGGCAGGGAGGTAATGAAAAACTGTTTTTT. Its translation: CASSSGPRQGGNEKLFF. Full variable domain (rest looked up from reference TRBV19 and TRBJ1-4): DGGITQSPKYLFRKEGQNVTLSCEQNLNHDAMYWYRQDPGQGLRLIYYSQIVNDFQKGDIAEGYSVSREKKESFPLTVTSAQKNPTAFYLCASSSGPRQGGNEKLFFGSGTQLSVL.

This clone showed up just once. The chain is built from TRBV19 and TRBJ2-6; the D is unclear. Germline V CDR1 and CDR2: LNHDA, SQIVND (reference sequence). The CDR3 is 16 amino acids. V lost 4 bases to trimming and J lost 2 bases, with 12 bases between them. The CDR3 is CASSTAHRAGANVLTF. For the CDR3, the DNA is TGTGCCAGTAGTACAGCCCACCGGGCTGGGGCCAACGTCCTGACTTTC.

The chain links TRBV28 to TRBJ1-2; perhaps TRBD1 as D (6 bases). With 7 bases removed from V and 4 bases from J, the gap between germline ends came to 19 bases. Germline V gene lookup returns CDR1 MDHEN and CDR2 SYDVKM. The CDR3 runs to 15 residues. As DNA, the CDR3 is TGTGCCAGCACCCATACAGGGAAGAACAGCTATGGCTACACCTTC. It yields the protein CASTHTGKNSYGYTF.

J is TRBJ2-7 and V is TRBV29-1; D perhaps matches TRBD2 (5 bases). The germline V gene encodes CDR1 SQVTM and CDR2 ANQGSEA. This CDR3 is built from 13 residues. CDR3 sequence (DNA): TGCGCCAGCAGCCAAGATGGCTGGAGGGAGCAGTACTTC. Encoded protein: CASSQDGWREQYF.

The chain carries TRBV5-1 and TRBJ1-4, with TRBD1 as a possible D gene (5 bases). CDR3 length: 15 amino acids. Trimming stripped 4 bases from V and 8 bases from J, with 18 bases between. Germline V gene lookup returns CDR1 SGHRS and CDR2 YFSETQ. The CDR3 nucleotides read TGCGCCAGCAGCCCCTCTCCAGGGCCCGACGAAAAACTGTTTTTT. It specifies CASSPSPGPDEKLFF.

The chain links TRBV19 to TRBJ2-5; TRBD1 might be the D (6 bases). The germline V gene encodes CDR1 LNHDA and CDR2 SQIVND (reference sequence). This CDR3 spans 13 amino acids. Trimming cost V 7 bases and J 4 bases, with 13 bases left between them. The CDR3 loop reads CASNPGVGETQYF. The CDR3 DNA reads TGTGCCAGTAACCCAGGGGTCGGAGAGACCCAGTACTTC.

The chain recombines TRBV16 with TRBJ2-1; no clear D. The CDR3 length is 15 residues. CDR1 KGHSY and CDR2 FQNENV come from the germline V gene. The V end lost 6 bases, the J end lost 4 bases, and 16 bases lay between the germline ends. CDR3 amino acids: CASSLKGGRYNEQFF. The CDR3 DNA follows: TGTGCCAGCAGTTTAAAGGGCGGTCGTTACAATGAGCAGTTCTTC. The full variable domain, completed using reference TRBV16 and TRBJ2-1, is GEEVAQTPKHLVRGEGQKAKLYCAPIKGHSYVFWYQQVLKNEFKFLISFQNENVFDETGMPKERFSAKCLPNSPCSLEIQATKLEDSAVYFCASSLKGGRYNEQFFGPGTRLTVL.

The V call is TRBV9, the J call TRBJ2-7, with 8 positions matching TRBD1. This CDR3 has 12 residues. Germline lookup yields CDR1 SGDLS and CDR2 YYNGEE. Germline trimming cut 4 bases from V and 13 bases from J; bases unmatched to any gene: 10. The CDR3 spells CASSFLGQGGYF. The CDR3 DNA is TGTGCCAGCAGCTTTCTAGGACAGGGTGGATACTTC.

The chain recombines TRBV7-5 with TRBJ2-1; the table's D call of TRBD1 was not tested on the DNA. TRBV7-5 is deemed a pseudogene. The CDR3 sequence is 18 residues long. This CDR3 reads CASTLRGAAQGLSGEQFF. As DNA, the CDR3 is TGTGCCAGCACCCTAAGGGGGGCAGCACAGGGGCTCAGTGGTGAGCAGTTCTTC.

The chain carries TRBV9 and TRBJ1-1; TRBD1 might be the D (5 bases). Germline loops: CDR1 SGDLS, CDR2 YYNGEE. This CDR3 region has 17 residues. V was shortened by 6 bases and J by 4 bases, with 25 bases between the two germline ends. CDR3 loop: CASTPGLRGAGGTEAFF. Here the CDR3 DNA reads TGTGCCAGCACCCCCGGGCTTCGTGGGGCGGGGGGCACTGAAGCTTTCTTT.

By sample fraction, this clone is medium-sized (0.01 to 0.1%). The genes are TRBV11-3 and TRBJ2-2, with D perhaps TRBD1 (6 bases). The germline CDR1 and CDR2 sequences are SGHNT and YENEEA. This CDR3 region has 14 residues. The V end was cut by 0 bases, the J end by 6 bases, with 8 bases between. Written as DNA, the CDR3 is TGTGCCAGCAGCTTAGAGGGGGCCGCCGGGGAGCTGTTTTTT. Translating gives CASSLEGAAGELFF.

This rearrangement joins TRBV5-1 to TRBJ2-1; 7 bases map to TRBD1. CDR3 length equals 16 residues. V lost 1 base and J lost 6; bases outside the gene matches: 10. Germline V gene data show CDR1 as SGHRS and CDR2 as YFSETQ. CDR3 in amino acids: CASSLTDRAWGNEQFF. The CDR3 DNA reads TGCGCCAGCAGCTTGACAGACAGGGCGTGGGGCAATGAGCAGTTCTTC.

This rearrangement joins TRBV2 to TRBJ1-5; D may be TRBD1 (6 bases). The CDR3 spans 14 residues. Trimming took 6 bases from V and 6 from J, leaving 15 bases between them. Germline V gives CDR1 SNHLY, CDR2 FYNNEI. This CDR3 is CASSLGGEGQPQHF. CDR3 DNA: TGTGCCAGCAGCCTAGGGGGAGAAGGTCAGCCCCAGCATTTT. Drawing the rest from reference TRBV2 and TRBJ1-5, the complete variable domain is EPEVTQTPSHQVTQMGQEVILRCVPISNHLYFYWYRQILGQKVEFLVSFYNNEISEKSEIFDDQFSVERPDGSNFTLKIRSTKLEDSAMYFCASSLGGEGQPQHFGDGTRLSIL.

The CDR3 nucleotides read TGTGCCAGCAACCGGGCCGGAAGGGGCTACACCTTC. Amino acid sequence: CASNRAGRGYTF. The rearrangement uses TRBV28 and TRBJ1-2; D not resolved. V was cut by 7 bases and J by 8 bases, with 14 bases left in between. The CDR3 consists of 12 residues. Germline values: CDR1 MDHEN, CDR2 SYDVKM.

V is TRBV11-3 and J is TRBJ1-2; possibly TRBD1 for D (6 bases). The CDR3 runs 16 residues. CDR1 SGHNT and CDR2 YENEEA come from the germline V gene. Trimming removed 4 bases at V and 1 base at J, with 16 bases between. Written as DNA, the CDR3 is TGTGCCAGCAGCTCGTTCCGGGACATAGATAACTATGGCTACACCTTC. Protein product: CASSSFRDIDNYGYTF.

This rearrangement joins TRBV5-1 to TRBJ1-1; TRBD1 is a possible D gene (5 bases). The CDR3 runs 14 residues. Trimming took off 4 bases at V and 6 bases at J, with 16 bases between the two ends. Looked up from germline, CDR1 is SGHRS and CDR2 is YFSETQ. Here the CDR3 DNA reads TGCGCCAGCAGCCTGGACAATCGCGGCGCTGAAGCTTTCTTT. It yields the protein CASSLDNRGAEAFF. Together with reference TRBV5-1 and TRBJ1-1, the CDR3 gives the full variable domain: KAGVTQTPRYLIKTRGQQVTLSCSPISGHRSVSWYQQTPGQGLQFLFEYFSETQRNKGNFPGRFSGRQFSNSRSEMNVSTLELGDSALYLCASSLDNRGAEAFFGQGTRLTVV.

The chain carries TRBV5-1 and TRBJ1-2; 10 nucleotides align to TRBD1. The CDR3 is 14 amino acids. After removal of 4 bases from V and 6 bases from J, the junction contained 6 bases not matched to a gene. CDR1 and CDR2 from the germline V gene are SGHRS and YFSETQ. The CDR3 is CASSSGQGVHGYTF. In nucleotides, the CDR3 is TGCGCCAGCAGCAGCGGACAGGGGGTCCATGGCTACACCTTC.

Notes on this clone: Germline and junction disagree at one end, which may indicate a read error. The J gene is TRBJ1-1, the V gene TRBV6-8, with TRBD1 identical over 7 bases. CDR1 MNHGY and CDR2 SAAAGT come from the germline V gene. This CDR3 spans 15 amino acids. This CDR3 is CAISGRDSGGTEAFF. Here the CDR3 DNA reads TGTGCCATCAGTGGGAGGGACAGTGGGGGCACTGAAGCTTTCTTT.

CDR3 residues: CASSSGTGDGNTIYF. CDR3 nucleotide sequence: TGTGCCAGTAGTTCCGGGACGGGGGATGGAAACACCATATATTTT. This chain uses TRBV19 with TRBJ1-3, with a possible D match to TRBD1 (5 bases). Trimming left V 5 bases short and J 3 bases short, with 14 bases between. There are 15 residues in the CDR3. From germline, CDR1 is LNHDA and CDR2 SQIVND (reference sequence).

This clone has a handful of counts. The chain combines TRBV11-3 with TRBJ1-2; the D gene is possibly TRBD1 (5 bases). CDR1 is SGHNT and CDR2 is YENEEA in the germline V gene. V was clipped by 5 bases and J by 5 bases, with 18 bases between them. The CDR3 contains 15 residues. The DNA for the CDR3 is TGTGCCAGCAGCCAAGCGGGCAGGGCGGAGTATGGCTACACCTTC. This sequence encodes CASSQAGRAEYGYTF.

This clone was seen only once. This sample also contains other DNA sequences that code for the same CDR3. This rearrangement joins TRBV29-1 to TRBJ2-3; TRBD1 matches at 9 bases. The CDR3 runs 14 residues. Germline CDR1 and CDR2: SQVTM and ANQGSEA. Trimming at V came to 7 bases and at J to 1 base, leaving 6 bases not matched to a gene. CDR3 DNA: TGCAGCGCCTCGGGACAGGGTGGCACAGATACGCAGTATTTT. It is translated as CSASGQGGTDTQYF.